The 6 T cell receptor beta chains below all came from one sample that was sequenced in a study of shared clonotypes between healthy human individuals. The method was immunoSEQ multiplex PCR; TCRdb's version includes in-frame clones alone and lacks a portion of them. Of hundreds of thousands of clones listed, under 80% are singletons. The sample comprised memory CD4+ T cells sorted from blood. Subset here: CD45RA-negative fraction. Receptor source: a man aged 25 to 40 in good health.

The chain couples TRBV5-4 to TRBJ1-1; D not certain. Germline V gene lookup returns CDR1 SGHNT and CDR2 YYREEE (reference sequence). This CDR3 is 12 amino acids long. V was clipped by 4 bases and J by 1 base, with 5 bases between them. The CDR3, as DNA: TGTGCCAGCAGCCCACAGAACACTGAAGCTTTCTTT. Translating it yields CASSPQNTEAFF.

The gene calls are TRBV5-6 and TRBJ2-3; 7 bases are a match to TRBD2. With V trimmed by 5 bases and J by 2 bases, 8 bases remained unmatched. Germline values: CDR1 SGHDT, CDR2 YYEEEE. CDR3 length: 15 residues. The CDR3 DNA reads as TGTGCCAGCAGTTTGAGACTAGCCTACACAGATACGCAGTATTTT. Translated, it gives CASSLRLAYTDTQYF. Filled out from reference TRBV5-6 and TRBJ2-3, the complete variable domain reads DAGVTQSPTHLIKTRGQQVTLRCSPKSGHDTVSWYQQALGQGPQFIFQYYEEEERQRGNFPDRFSGHQFPNYSSELNVNALLLGDSALYLCASSLRLAYTDTQYFGPGTRLTVL.

The V gene is TRBV7-2, the J gene TRBJ1-1; 8 positions match TRBD1. CDR3 size: 14 residues. Trimming took 5 bases from V and 11 from J; bases not matched to a gene: 13. Germline lookup yields CDR1 SGHTA and CDR2 FQGNSA. The CDR3, as DNA: TGTGCCAGCAGCGCAAGACAGGGGCTGGGACAGGCTTTCTTT. Translated, it gives CASSARQGLGQAFF. The full variable domain, completed using reference TRBV7-2 and TRBJ1-1, is GAGVSQSPSNKVTEKGKDVELRCDPISGHTALYWYRQSLGQGLEFLIYFQGNSAPDKSGLPSDRFSAERTGGSVSTLTIQRTQQEDSAVYLCASSARQGLGQAFFGQGTRLTVV.

The gene calls are TRBV2 and TRBJ2-5; D is unclear. The CDR3 is 12 amino acids. Germline V gene data show CDR1 as SNHLY and CDR2 as FYNNEI. V lost 8 bases and J 3 bases, leaving 10 bases between the germline ends. The CDR3 nucleotides read TGTGCCAGCCAGCGTGGGGAAGAGACCCAGTACTTC. Protein sequence: CASQRGEETQYF.

This chain joins TRBV5-1 and TRBJ2-7; tentatively, D is TRBD1 (5 bases). V lost 2 bases and J 1 base, leaving 10 bases between the germline ends. The germline CDR1 and CDR2 sequences are SGHRS and YFSETQ. The CDR3 consists of 14 residues. The CDR3 spells CASSFDSYSYEQYF. Written as DNA, the CDR3 is TGCGCCAGCAGCTTTGACAGTTATTCCTACGAGCAGTACTTC.

V gene TRBV28 combines with J gene TRBJ1-2, with D perhaps matching TRBD1 (5 bases). With 11 bases removed from V and 3 bases from J, the gap between germline ends came to 13 bases. CDR1 MDHEN and CDR2 SYDVKM come from the germline V gene. This CDR3 region has 12 residues. CDR3 in DNA: TGTGCCTGGGGGACCCCAGACTATGGCTACACCTTC. Translated, it gives CAWGTPDYGYTF.